This TCR beta chain derives from a study of shared clonotypes between healthy human individuals. Germline V CDR1 and CDR2: KGHSH, LQKENI. Trimming took 5 bases from V and 3 from J, leaving 4 bases between them. This CDR3 contains 11 residues. Several immunoSEQ 96-well plates shared each subset's DNA, each plate a replicate. Generated by immunoSEQ multiplex PCR, the TCRdb table keeps only in-frame clones and is missing some. The sample has 2 million to 3 million clones, roughly nine tenths seen once; the top ten hold over 0.12%. Notes on this clone: Antigen: not known.

Broader study findings: All-four-donor shared clonotypes had higher generation probabilities than non-shared clonotypes did.

The receptor was derived from a young man in good health. The sequencing sample was made of naive CD4+ T cells sorted from blood. Stated subset: CD45RA+ positively selected. J is TRBJ2-5 and V is TRBV18; no clear D gene. The CDR3 DNA reads as TGTGCCAGCTCAGTCGAAGAGACCCAGTACTTC. This sequence encodes CASSVEETQYF.